Sequencing of this T cell receptor beta chain was carried out in a study of blood T cell repertoires in COVID-19. Study information: The cDNA or gDNA used as material had been derived from T cells, B-cell-depleted T cells, or PBMCs.

Using immunoSEQ multiplex PCR, the repertoire was profiled, and TCRdb retains in-frame clones only, with some absent. The table records 300,000 to 450,000 clones, 85% of them present only once. The CDR3 runs 15 residues. The V end was cut by 7 bases, the J end by 5 bases, with 18 bases between. Germline V lookup: CDR1 MNHEY, CDR2 SVGAGI. Sequenced sample: peripheral blood. The source is a woman younger than 30 with acute or convalescent COVID-19. The rearrangement uses TRBV6-5 and TRBJ2-1, with D perhaps matching TRBD2 (5 bases). The CDR3 nucleotides are TGTGCCAGCACCATAGAGCGGTTTAGGGACAATGAGCAGTTCTTC. This encodes CASTIERFRDNEQFF.